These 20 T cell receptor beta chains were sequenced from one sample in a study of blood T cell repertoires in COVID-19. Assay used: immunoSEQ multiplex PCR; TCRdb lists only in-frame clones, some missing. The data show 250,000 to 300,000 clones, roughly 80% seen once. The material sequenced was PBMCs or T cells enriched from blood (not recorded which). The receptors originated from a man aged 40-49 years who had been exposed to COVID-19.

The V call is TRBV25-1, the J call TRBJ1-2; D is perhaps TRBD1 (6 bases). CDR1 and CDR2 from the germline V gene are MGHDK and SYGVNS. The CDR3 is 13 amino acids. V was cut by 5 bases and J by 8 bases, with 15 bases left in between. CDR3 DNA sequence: TGTGCCAGCAGTCAGGGGTGGTCCTCGGGCTACACCTTC. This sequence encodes CASSQGWSSGYTF.

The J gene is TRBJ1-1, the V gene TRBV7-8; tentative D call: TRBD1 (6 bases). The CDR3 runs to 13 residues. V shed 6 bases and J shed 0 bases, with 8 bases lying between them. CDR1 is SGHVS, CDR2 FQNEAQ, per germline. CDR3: CASRPGVNTEAFF. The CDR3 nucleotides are TGTGCCAGCAGACCAGGGGTGAACACTGAAGCTTTCTTT.

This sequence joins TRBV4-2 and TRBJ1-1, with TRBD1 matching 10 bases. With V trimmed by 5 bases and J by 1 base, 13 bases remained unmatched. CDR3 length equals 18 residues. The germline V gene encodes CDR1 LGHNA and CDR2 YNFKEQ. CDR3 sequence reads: CASSAWGTGDSQNTEAFF. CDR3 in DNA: TGTGCCAGCAGCGCATGGGGGACAGGGGACTCCCAGAACACTGAAGCTTTCTTT.

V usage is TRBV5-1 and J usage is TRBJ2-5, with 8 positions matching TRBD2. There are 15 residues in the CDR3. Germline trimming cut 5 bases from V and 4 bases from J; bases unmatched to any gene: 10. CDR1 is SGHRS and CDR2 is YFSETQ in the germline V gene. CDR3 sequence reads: CASRSGGSQPETQYF. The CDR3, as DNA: TGCGCCAGCAGGTCGGGAGGGTCCCAGCCAGAGACCCAGTACTTC.

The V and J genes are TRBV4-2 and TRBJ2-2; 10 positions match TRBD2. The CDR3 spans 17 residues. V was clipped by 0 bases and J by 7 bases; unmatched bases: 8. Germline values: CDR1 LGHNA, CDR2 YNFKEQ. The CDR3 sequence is CASSQDSSGSRGGELFF. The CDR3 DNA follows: TGTGCCAGCAGCCAAGACTCTAGCGGGAGCCGTGGCGGGGAGCTGTTTTTT.

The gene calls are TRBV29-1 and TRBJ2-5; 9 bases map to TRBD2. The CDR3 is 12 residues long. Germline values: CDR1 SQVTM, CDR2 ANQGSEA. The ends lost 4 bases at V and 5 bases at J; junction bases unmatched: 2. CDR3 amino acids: CSVGSGSETQYF. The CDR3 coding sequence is TGCAGCGTTGGTAGCGGGAGTGAGACCCAGTACTTC.

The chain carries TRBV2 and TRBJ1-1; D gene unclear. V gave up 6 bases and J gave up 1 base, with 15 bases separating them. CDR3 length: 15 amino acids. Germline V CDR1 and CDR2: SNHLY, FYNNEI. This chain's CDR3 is CASSRRQASNTEAFF. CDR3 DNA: TGTGCCAGCAGCCGCCGGCAGGCTTCGAACACTGAAGCTTTCTTT.

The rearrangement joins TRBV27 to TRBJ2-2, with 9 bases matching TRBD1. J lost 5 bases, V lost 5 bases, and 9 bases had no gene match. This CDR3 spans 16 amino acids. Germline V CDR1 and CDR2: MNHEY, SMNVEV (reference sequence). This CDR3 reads CASSQTGGVRTGELFF. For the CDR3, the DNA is TGTGCCAGCAGTCAAACAGGGGGCGTACGGACCGGGGAGCTGTTTTTT.

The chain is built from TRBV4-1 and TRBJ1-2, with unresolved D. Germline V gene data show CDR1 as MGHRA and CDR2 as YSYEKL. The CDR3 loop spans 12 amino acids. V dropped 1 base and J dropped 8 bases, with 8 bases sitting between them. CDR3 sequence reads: CASSQGLGGYTF. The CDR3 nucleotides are TGCGCCAGCAGCCAAGGCCTCGGGGGCTACACCTTC.

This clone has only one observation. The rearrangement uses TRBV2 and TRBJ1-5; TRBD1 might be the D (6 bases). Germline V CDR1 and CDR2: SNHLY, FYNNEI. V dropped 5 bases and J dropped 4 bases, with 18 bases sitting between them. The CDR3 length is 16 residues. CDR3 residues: CASSWARSGANQPQHF. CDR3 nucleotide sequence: TGTGCCAGCAGTTGGGCGCGCTCAGGGGCAAATCAGCCCCAGCATTTT.

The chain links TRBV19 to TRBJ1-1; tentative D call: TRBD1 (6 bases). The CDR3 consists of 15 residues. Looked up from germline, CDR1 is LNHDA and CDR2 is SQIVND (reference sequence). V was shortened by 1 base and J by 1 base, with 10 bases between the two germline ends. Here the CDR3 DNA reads TGTGCCAGTAGTATAGCCGGGGGGCCGAACACTGAAGCTTTCTTT. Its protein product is CASSIAGGPNTEAFF.

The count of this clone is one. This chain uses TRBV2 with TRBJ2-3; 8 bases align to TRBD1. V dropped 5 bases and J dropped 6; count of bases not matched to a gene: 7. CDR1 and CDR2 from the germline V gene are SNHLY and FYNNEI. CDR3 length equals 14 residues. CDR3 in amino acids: CASSKDRVGDTQYF. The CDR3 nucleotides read TGTGCCAGCAGTAAGGACAGGGTTGGGGATACGCAGTATTTT.

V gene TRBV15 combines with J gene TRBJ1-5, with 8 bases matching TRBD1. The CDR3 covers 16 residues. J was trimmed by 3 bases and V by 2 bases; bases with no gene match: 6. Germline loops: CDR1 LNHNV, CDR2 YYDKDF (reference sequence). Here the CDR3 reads CATSRTRDRTNQPQHF. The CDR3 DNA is TGTGCCACCAGCAGAACCAGGGACAGGACCAATCAGCCCCAGCATTTT.

The CDR3 DNA reads TGTGCCTGGAGTTCATCGGGAGGGCCCTGGGAGACCCAGTACTTC. Its protein product is CAWSSSGGPWETQYF. The chain has TRBV30 and TRBJ2-5; 8 bases are shared with TRBD2. CDR1 and CDR2 from the germline V gene are GTSNPN and SVGIG (reference sequence). Trimming removed 2 bases from V and 5 bases from J; junction bases left unmatched: 10. The CDR3 sequence is 15 residues long.

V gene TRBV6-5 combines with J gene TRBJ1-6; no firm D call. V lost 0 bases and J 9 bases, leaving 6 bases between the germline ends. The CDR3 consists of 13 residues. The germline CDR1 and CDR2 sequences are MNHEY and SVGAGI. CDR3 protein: CASSYSNGSPLHF. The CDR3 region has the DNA TGTGCCAGCAGTTACTCGAACGGTTCACCCCTCCACTTT.

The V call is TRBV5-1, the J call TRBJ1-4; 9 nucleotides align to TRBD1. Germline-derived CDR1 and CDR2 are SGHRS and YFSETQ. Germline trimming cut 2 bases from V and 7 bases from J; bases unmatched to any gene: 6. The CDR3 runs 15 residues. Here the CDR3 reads CASSFSTGGSEKLFF. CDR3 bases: TGCGCCAGCAGCTTTTCGACAGGGGGGAGTGAAAAACTGTTTTTT.

CDR3 region: CASSFWAGGLYNEQFF. DNA of the CDR3: TGTGCCAGCAGCTTCTGGGCGGGAGGGCTATACAATGAGCAGTTCTTC. The rearrangement joins TRBV11-3 to TRBJ2-1; 9 bases map to TRBD2. The CDR3 covers 16 residues. Germline CDR1 and CDR2: SGHNT and YENEEA. V shed 3 bases, J shed 4 bases, and the junction held 7 bases outside the gene matches.

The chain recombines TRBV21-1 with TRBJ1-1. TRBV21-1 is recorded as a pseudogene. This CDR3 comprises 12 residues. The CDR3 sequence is CASSKDAPEAFF. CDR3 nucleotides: TGTGCCAGCAGCAAAGATGCGCCCGAAGCTTTCTTT.

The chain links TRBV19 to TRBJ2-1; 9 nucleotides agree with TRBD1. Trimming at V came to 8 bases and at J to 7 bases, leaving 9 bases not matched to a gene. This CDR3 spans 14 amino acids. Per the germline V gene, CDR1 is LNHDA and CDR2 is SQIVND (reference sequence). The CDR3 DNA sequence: TGTGCCAGTCGTGGACAGGGGAGGATAAATGAGCAGTTCTTC. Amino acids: CASRGQGRINEQFF.

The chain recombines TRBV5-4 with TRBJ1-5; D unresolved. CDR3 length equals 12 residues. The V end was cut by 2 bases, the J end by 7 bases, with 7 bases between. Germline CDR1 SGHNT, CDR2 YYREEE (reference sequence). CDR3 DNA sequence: TGTGCCAGCAGCTTCCCTGGCCAGCCCCAGCATTTT. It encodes CASSFPGQPQHF.